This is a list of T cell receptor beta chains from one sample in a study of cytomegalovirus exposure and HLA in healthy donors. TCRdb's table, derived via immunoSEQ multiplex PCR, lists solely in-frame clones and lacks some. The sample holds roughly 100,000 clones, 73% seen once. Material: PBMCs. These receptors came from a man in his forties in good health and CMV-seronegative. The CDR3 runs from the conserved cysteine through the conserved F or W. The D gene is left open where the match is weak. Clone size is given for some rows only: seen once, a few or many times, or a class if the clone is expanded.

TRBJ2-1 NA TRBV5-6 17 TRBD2 CASSSTGTSGIVGEQFF TGTGCCAGCAGCTCTACAGGGACTAGCGGTATAGTGGGTGAGCAGTTCTTC
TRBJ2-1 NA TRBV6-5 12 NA CASSPGYNEQFF TGTGCCAGCAGTCCGGGGTACAATGAGCAGTTCTTC
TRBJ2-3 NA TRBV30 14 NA CAWSSQGLPDTQYF TGTGCCTGGAGTTCTCAGGGCCTGCCAGATACGCAGTATTTT
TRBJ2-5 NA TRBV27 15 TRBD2 CASSPGVVSGETQYF TGTGCCAGCAGCCCGGGGGTTGTTAGCGGGGAGACCCAGTACTTC
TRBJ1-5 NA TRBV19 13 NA CASSIRGDQPQHF TGTGCCAGTAGTATTAGGGGCGATCAGCCCCAGCATTTT
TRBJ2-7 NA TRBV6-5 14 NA CASSYQDTYYEQYF TGTGCCAGCAGTTATCAGGACACCTACTACGAGCAGTACTTC
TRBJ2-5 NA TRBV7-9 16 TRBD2 CASSTWTSGETETQYF TGTGCCAGCAGCACGTGGACTAGCGGGGAAACGGAGACCCAGTACTTC
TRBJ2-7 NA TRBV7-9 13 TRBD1 CSSSQGETYEQYF TGTTCCAGCAGCCAGGGGGAGACCTACGAGCAGTACTTC
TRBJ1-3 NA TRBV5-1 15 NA CASSLRPGSGNTIYF TGCGCCAGCAGCTTGAGGCCAGGGTCCGGAAACACCATATATTTT
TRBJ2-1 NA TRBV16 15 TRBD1 CASSQTGEIYNEQFF TGTGCCAGCAGCCAGACAGGGGAGATTTACAATGAGCAGTTCTTC
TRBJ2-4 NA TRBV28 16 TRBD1 CASSPLQGAIKNIQYF TGTGCCAGCAGCCCACTCCAGGGGGCGATAAAAAACATTCAGTACTTC
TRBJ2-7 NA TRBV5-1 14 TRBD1 CASSRDRGTYEQYF TGCGCCAGCAGCCGGGACAGGGGTACCTACGAGCAGTACTTC
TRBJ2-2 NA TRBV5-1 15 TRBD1 CASSLQTGDTGELFF TGCGCCAGCAGCTTGCAAACAGGGGACACCGGGGAGCTGTTTTTT
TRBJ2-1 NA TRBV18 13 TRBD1 CASSPTGGNEQFF TGTGCCAGCTCACCCACAGGGGGGAATGAGCAGTTCTTC
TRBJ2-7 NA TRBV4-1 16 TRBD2 CASSQALAGGSYEQYF TGCGCCAGCAGCCAGGCCCTAGCGGGGGGCTCCTACGAGCAGTACTTC
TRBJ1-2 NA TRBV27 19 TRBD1 CASSLSWDRVRLANYGYTF TGTGCCAGCAGTTTATCGTGGGACAGGGTACGCCTAGCTAACTATGGCTACACCTTC
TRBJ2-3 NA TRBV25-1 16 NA CANYPRDPNRADTQYF TGTGCCAACTACCCCCGGGATCCTAACCGGGCAGATACGCAGTATTTT
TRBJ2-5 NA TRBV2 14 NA CASRSRTGGETQYF TGTGCCAGCAGATCGAGGACAGGAGGGGAGACCCAGTACTTC
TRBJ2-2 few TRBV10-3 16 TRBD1 CAISRTGTANTGELFF TGTGCCATCTCTAGGACCGGGACAGCGAACACCGGGGAGCTGTTTTTT
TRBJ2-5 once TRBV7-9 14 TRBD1 CASSPPGTEETQYF TGTGCCAGCAGCCCCCCAGGGACAGAAGAGACCCAGTACTTC
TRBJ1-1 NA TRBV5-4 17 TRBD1 CASSSSTQQGPNTEAFF TGTGCCAGCAGCTCGTCGACTCAACAGGGGCCCAACACTGAAGCTTTCTTT
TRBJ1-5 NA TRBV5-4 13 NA CASSQSGDQPQHF TGTGCCAGCAGTCAGTCAGGGGACCAGCCCCAGCATTTT